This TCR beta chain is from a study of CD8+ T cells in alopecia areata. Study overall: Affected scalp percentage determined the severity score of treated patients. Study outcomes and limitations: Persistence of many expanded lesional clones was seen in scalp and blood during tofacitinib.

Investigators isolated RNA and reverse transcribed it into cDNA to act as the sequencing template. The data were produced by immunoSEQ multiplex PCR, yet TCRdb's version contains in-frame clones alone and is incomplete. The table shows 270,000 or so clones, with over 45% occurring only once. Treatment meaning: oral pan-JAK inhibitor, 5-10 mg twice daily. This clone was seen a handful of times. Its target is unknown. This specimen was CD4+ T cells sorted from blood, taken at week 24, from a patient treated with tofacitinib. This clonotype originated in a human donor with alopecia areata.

This CDR3 reads CAGGTGLGEQYF. CDR3 nucleotides: TGTGCCGGAGGGACAGGTCTCGGGGAGCAGTACTTC. The chain combines TRBV28 with TRBJ2-7; the match to TRBD1 covers 8 bases. CDR1 is MDHEN and CDR2 is SYDVKM in the germline V gene. CDR3 size: 12 residues. The junction had 10 bases not matched to a gene; V was cut back by 11 bases and J by 7 bases.